Following are 14 T cell receptor beta chains from one sample sequenced in a study of cytomegalovirus exposure and HLA in healthy donors (dated by TCRdb to between 2016 and 2019). Library construction relied on the immunoSEQ multiplex PCR assay. For the multiplex PCR, a mixture combining 60 forward primers for TCR Vbeta segments and 13 reverse primers for TCR Jbeta segments was used. TCRdb limited this immuneACCESS table to in-frame rearrangements with V and J called. A share of clones is missing; checked studies link under half to unresolved V genes, and the rest is unexplained. Counted in this sample were 90,000 to 120,000 clones; around 72% of them appeared once. The top ten clones comprise around 15% of the sample. The sample consisted of PBMCs. The receptors were gathered from a woman in her 40s in good health and CMV-seropositive.

The V call is TRBV5-6, the J call TRBJ2-7; 7 nucleotides match TRBD1. Germline-derived CDR1 and CDR2 are SGHDT and YYEEEE. This CDR3 has 13 amino acids. The J segment lost 2 bases and the V segment lost 4 bases, leaving 3 bases of the junction unmatched. CDR3 in amino acids: CASSIGQAYEQYF. The CDR3 DNA follows: TGTGCCAGCAGCATCGGACAGGCCTACGAGCAGTACTTC.

The rearrangement uses TRBV29-1 and TRBJ2-5; 7 nucleotides align to TRBD1. The CDR3 is 15 residues long. J was trimmed by 2 bases and V by 6 bases; bases with no gene match: 12. Germline-derived CDR1 and CDR2 are SQVTM and ANQGSEA. CDR3 coding DNA: TGCAGCGTCGAAAGCCTGGGGACAGAACAAGAGACCCAGTACTTC. Its translation is CSVESLGTEQETQYF.

The chain joins TRBV30 to TRBJ1-5; D perhaps matches TRBD1 (5 bases). The CDR3 extends over 13 amino acids. V was trimmed by 2 bases and J by 6 bases, leaving 11 bases between them. Germline V gene data show CDR1 as GTSNPN and CDR2 as SVGIG (reference sequence). CDR3 amino acids: CAWSPGLRQPQHF. DNA of the CDR3: TGTGCCTGGAGTCCAGGGTTGCGTCAGCCCCAGCATTTT.

This clone showed up just once. CDR3 nucleotides: TGTGCCAGTAGTATCGTACAGGGGGCGCACAATTCGGATTCACCCCTCCACTTT. Translated, it gives CASSIVQGAHNSDSPLHF. This chain uses TRBV19 with TRBJ1-6; 9 nucleotides align to TRBD1. Germline values: CDR1 LNHDA, CDR2 SQIVND (reference sequence). The V segment lost 3 bases and the J segment 8 bases; nucleotides outside the gene matches: 14. The CDR3 extends over 18 amino acids.

J is TRBJ1-2 and V is TRBV2; D gene ambiguous. The CDR3 has 13 residues. V was trimmed by 2 bases and J by 3 bases, leaving 7 bases between them. Looked up from germline, CDR1 is SNHLY and CDR2 is FYNNEI. The CDR3 here is CASSETVYYGYTF. CDR3 bases: TGTGCCAGCAGTGAAACAGTTTACTATGGCTACACCTTC.

The J gene is TRBJ2-3, the V gene TRBV12-5; possibly TRBD1 for D (6 bases). Deletions cut 2 bases from V and 6 bases from J, with 21 bases between. Germline V gives CDR1 LGHNT, CDR2 FRNRAP. The CDR3 covers 17 residues. Here the CDR3 reads CASGLYNRDTKGDTQYF. In DNA, the CDR3 is TGTGCTAGTGGTTTGTACAACCGGGACACTAAAGGGGATACGCAGTATTTT.

The CDR3 DNA is TGCAGTGCTAGTAATGTCTATGGCTACACCTTC. This translates into CSASNVYGYTF. The chain carries TRBV20-1 and TRBJ1-2; D not resolved. The CDR3 is 11 amino acids. Germline V lookup: CDR1 DFQATT, CDR2 SNEGSKA (reference sequence). Trimming removed 3 bases from V and 4 bases from J, with 6 bases in between.

The CDR3 loop is CASSLDRQGPEKLFF. The CDR3 bases are TGCGCCAGCAGCCTAGACCGGCAGGGGCCCGAAAAACTGTTTTTT. V and J are TRBV4-1 and TRBJ1-4, with D possibly matching TRBD1 (6 bases). CDR3 length equals 15 residues. V dropped 4 bases and J dropped 8 bases, with 17 bases sitting between them. Germline V CDR1 and CDR2: MGHRA, YSYEKL.

The chain has TRBV29-1 and TRBJ2-5; 7 bases fit TRBD2. The CDR3 has 13 residues. Germline CDR1 is SQVTM and CDR2 is ANQGSEA. V trimming: 8 bases; J trimming: 4 bases; junction bases outside the gene matches: 10. The CDR3 protein is CSSGGGGGETQYF. The CDR3, as DNA: TGCAGCTCGGGGGGTGGGGGTGGAGAGACCCAGTACTTC.

The genes are TRBV5-1 and TRBJ1-1; 7 nucleotides align to TRBD1. Germline trimming cut 4 bases from V and 1 base from J; bases unmatched to any gene: 10. The CDR3 extends over 16 amino acids. Germline CDR1 is SGHRS and CDR2 is YFSETQ. CDR3 residues: CASSPRQGVGNTEAFF. The CDR3 bases are TGCGCCAGCAGCCCCAGACAGGGCGTGGGGAACACTGAAGCTTTCTTT.

This clone has a single count. The chain recombines TRBV10-3 with TRBJ2-2; D is perhaps TRBD1 (5 bases). The CDR3 length is 15 residues. Trimming took 3 bases from V and 5 from J, leaving 13 bases between them. Germline CDR1 reads ENHRY; CDR2 reads SYGVKD. The CDR3 loop is CAISEDRGWTGELFF. The CDR3 region has the DNA TGTGCCATCAGTGAAGACAGAGGATGGACCGGGGAGCTGTTTTTT.

The CDR3 loop reads CASSSLRANTEAFF. The CDR3 DNA reads as TGTGCCAGCAGTTCTCTGAGGGCGAACACTGAAGCTTTCTTT. The J gene is TRBJ1-1, the V gene TRBV28, with D uncertain. Trimming left V 4 bases short and J 1 base short, with 10 bases between. The CDR3 runs 14 residues. Germline CDR1 MDHEN, CDR2 SYDVKM.

This clone was seen more than once but under ten times. The CDR3 DNA reads TGTGCCATCAGTGAGGGACAGAACACTGAAGCTTTCTTT. This gives the protein CAISEGQNTEAFF. The V gene is TRBV10-3, the J gene TRBJ1-1, with a weak D call TRBD1 (5 bases). Looked up from germline, CDR1 is ENHRY and CDR2 is SYGVKD. This CDR3 is built from 13 residues. V lost 2 bases and J lost 1, with 5 bases in between.

The gene calls are TRBV19 and TRBJ2-1; D possibly corresponds to TRBD1 (5 bases). Trimming removed 7 bases from V and 6 bases from J, with 16 bases in between. Germline lookup yields CDR1 LNHDA and CDR2 SQIVND (reference sequence). The CDR3 sequence is 14 residues long. The CDR3 loop is CASNQGSNPNEQFF. For the CDR3, the DNA is TGTGCCAGTAATCAGGGTTCGAACCCCAATGAGCAGTTCTTC.